A selection of T cell receptor beta chains follows, all from one sample in a study of T-cell memory formation after mild COVID-19. Via MiXCR, TCRdb re-called the 5' RACE reads, giving one row per CDR3 protein. The data contain approximately 210,000 distinct CDR3 sequences, about 10% of them singletons. Specimen: PBMCs or a T cell subset sorted from them (not recorded which). The receptors shown here come from a man aged 18-30 years who had mild COVID-19 (a few samples of this study predate the infection). Cell type and time point are not known. CDR3s include the opening cysteine and the closing phenylalanine or tryptophan. A D gene is named only where the DNA matches it firmly. The listing skips clone size in some rows; elsewhere it reads once, few, many or a size class.

j_call	d_call	clone_size	v_call	cdr3_nt	cdr3_aa
TRBJ2-3	TRBD1	.	TRBV5-1	TGCGCCAGCAGCTGGACAGGCGCCTCCGGCACAGATACGCAGTATTTT	CASSWTGASGTDTQYF
TRBJ2-3	TRBD2	.	TRBV5-1	TGCGCCAGCAGCTTGCCTAGCGGGGGGGCTTTCGATACGCAGTATTTT	CASSLPSGGAFDTQYF
TRBJ2-6	TRBD1	.	TRBV29-1	TGCAGCGTTAAGCCGGGACAGAACTCTGGGGCCAACGTCCTGACTTTC	CSVKPGQNSGANVLTF
TRBJ2-3	.	.	TRBV5-1	TGCGCCAGCAGCTTGGTTGGCGCCAGGGCAGATACGCAGTATTTT	CASSLVGARADTQYF
TRBJ2-1	.	many	TRBV5-1	TGCGCCAGCAGCTTGGCGAGACGTCATAATGAGCAGTTCTTC	CASSLARRHNEQFF
TRBJ2-2	.	few	TRBV3-1	TGTGCCAGCAGCCCAGGGTTTCAGGTTTGGGAGCTGTTTTTT	CASSPGFQVWELFF
TRBJ2-7	TRBD1	medium-sized	TRBV7-2	TGTGCCAGCAGCTCCGGGACAGATTACTACGAGCAGTACTTC	CASSSGTDYYEQYF
TRBJ2-6	TRBD1	few	TRBV12-3/TRBV12-4	TGTGCCAGCAGCACTGGGACAGGGAGGCCTGGGGCCAACGTCCTGACTTTC	CASSTGTGRPGANVLTF
TRBJ1-2	TRBD1	.	TRBV5-1	TGCGCCAGCAGCCCGGAGGGACAGGGAAGCGGCTACACCTTC	CASSPEGQGSGYTF
TRBJ2-7	TRBD1	few	TRBV18	TGTGCCAGCTCACCACGACAGGGGAGACCCTACGAGCAGTACTTC	CASSPRQGRPYEQYF
TRBJ1-6	.	.	TRBV19	TGTGCCAGTAGTCCGAGAGGGCCAGGGGACCATTCACCCCTCCACTTT	CASSPRGPGDHSPLHF
TRBJ2-4	TRBD1	many	TRBV20-1	TGCAGTGCTAGCTACAGGGGAAGGCAAAACATTCAGTACTTC	CSASYRGRQNIQYF
TRBJ2-7	.	.	TRBV12-3/TRBV12-4	TGTGCCAGCAGTTTAACCGGACCTAACTCCCACCGCCAGCAGTACTTC	CASSLTGPNSHRQQYF
TRBJ2-2	.	.	TRBV5-1	TGCGCCAGCAGCTTACCGTCAGTAGGAAGCGGCGGGGAGCTGTTTTTT	CASSLPSVGSGGELFF
TRBJ2-5	.	few	TRBV7-3	TGTGCCAGCAGCTTAACCGGGTCAAGGGAGACCCAGTACTTC	CASSLTGSRETQYF
TRBJ1-6	TRBD1	.	TRBV4-3	TGCGCCAGCAGCCAAGAGGATAAGGGGGCGAATAATTCACCCCTCCACTTT	CASSQEDKGANNSPLHF
TRBJ2-3	TRBD1	many	TRBV19	TGTGCCAGCCGGGACAGGGGTCCTAGCACAGATACGCAGTATTTT	CASRDRGPSTDTQYF
TRBJ1-5	.	.	TRBV28	TGTGCCAGCAGGCCTGGGGGTCAGCCCCAGCATTTT	CASRPGGQPQHF
TRBJ2-1	TRBD2	once	TRBV7-9	TGTGCCAGCAGTCGACTAGCGGGGGGGCCGTACAATGAGCAGTTCTTC	CASSRLAGGPYNEQFF
TRBJ2-1	TRBD1	few	TRBV12-3/TRBV12-4	TGTGCCAGCAGGACTCGGACAGGGTGGGATGAGCAGTTCTTC	CASRTRTGWDEQFF
TRBJ1-1	TRBD1	many	TRBV5-1	TGCGCCAGCAGCTACCGACAGGGAGGTAACACTGAAGCTTTCTTT	CASSYRQGGNTEAFF
TRBJ2-3	TRBD2	.	TRBV20-1	TGCAGTGCTAGAGTCGGGGGGGAGGGCACAGATACGCAGTATTTT	CSARVGGEGTDTQYF
TRBJ2-4	.	.	TRBV5-4	TGTGCCAGCAGCATAACAGGGGAGGGGTCTTCCAAAAACATTCAGTACTTC	CASSITGEGSSKNIQYF
TRBJ2-7	.	few	TRBV24-1	TGTGCCACCAGTGGACCACTCCATGCTCGATGGCAGTACTTC	CATSGPLHARWQYF
TRBJ1-5	.	few	TRBV12-3/TRBV12-4	TGTGCCAGCAGTCCGGGACATTTGGGTCAGCCCCAGCATTTT	CASSPGHLGQPQHF